This section outlines one T cell receptor (beta chain) sequence together with its context. The V gene end was trimmed by 2 bases and the J gene end by 8 bases; junction bases not matched to a gene: 6. The germline gives CDR1 MNHNY, CDR2 SVGAGI (reference sequence). This CDR3 has 14 residues. Original handling: Reference gene primer amplification gave estimated nucleated cell counts. TCRdb's copy holds only in-frame clones and misses some; the assay was immunoSEQ multiplex PCR. From that table come the V and J calls and clone size; the DNA was used to work out D and trimming. This table has around 16,000 clones, more than 85% appearing once. This sample is drawn from a study of blood T cell repertoires in COVID-19. Whole-study context: The samples span acute and convalescent COVID-19 from the United States, Italy and Spain.

The sequenced sample consisted of peripheral blood. This TCR derives from a man between 60 and 70 years old with acute or convalescent COVID-19. The chain links TRBV6-6 to TRBJ1-2, with 9 nucleotides matching TRBD1. CDR3 nucleotide sequence: TGTGCCAGCAGTTACGCAGACAGGGGGAGCGGCTACACCTTC. Translating gives CASSYADRGSGYTF.